This TCR beta chain was obtained from a study of blood T cell repertoires in COVID-19. V was clipped by 5 bases and J by 7 bases, with 12 bases between them. Germline-derived CDR1 and CDR2 are SGHRS and YFSETQ. The CDR3 consists of 12 residues. The protocol was immunoSEQ multiplex PCR, while the TCRdb copy is restricted to in-frame clones and leaves out a portion. The sample lists approximately 200,000 clones, 70% to 90% occurring once. Sequencing input: PBMCs or T cells enriched from blood (not recorded which). This chain joins TRBV5-1 and TRBJ1-1; the D is unclear. The sequence came from a man aged 30 to 45 who had recovered from COVID-19. The CDR3 DNA is TGCGCCAGCAGTAGCGGTGGCATTGAAGCTTTCTTT. This sequence encodes CASSSGGIEAFF.